The rows below give T cell receptor beta chains drawn from one sample of a study of cytomegalovirus exposure and HLA in healthy donors. Data came from immunoSEQ multiplex PCR; TCRdb stores just in-frame clones and leaves some out. The sample holds 70,000 or so clones. Sequenced: PBMCs. Receptor source: a boy aged 10-17 years in good health and CMV-seronegative. Each CDR3 is given with its conserved first and last residue. D genes are given only for firm matches.

d_gene | j_gene | v_gene | CDR3aa | CDR3nt
NA | TRBJ2-1 | TRBV19 | CASMEGWVSSYNEQFF | TGTGCCAGTATGGAGGGATGGGTGAGCTCCTACAATGAGCAGTTCTTC
TRBD1 | TRBJ1-4 | TRBV13 | CASSLGQGLNEKLFF | TGTGCCAGCAGCTTAGGACAGGGGCTAAATGAAAAACTGTTTTTT
NA | TRBJ1-3 | TRBV6-1 | CASSDVNSGNTIYF | TGTGCCAGCAGTGATGTCAACTCTGGAAACACCATATATTTT
NA | TRBJ1-1 | TRBV7-9 | CASSLEGRSEAFF | TGTGCCAGCAGCTTAGAAGGGAGGAGTGAAGCTTTCTTT
NA | TRBJ2-7 | TRBV7-3 | CASSLFGGDYEQYF | TGTGCCAGCAGCTTATTCGGCGGAGACTACGAGCAGTACTTC
TRBD2 | TRBJ2-7 | TRBV13 | CASSLGRGRGAYEQYF | TGTGCCAGCAGCTTGGGACGTGGGAGGGGTGCCTACGAGCAGTACTTC
NA | TRBJ2-6 | TRBV4-1 | CASSRHVFLSGANVLTF | TGCGCCAGCAGCAGACATGTTTTCCTCTCTGGGGCCAACGTCCTGACTTTC
TRBD1 | TRBJ1-1 | TRBV19 | CASKPPTGVNTEAFF | TGTGCCAGCAAGCCCCCGACAGGGGTGAACACTGAAGCTTTCTTT
NA | TRBJ1-1 | TRBV5-1 | CASSWDIVRTEAFF | TGCGCCAGCAGCTGGGACATCGTTCGCACTGAAGCTTTCTTT
TRBD2 | TRBJ2-2 | TRBV5-4 | CASSLGPQAGGPQNTGELFF | TGTGCCAGCAGCTTGGGGCCCCAAGCGGGGGGGCCTCAGAACACCGGGGAGCTGTTTTTT
NA | TRBJ1-1 | TRBV14 | CASSLYQGAEAFF | TGTGCCAGCAGCCTCTATCAGGGCGCTGAAGCTTTCTTT
NA | TRBJ2-7 | TRBV25-1 | CASSVGGEQYF | TGTGCCAGCAGTGTAGGGGGCGAGCAGTACTTC
TRBD2 | TRBJ2-5 | TRBV2 | CASSGLAGNQETQYF | TGTGCCAGCAGTGGACTAGCGGGGAACCAAGAGACCCAGTACTTC
NA | TRBJ2-1 | TRBV9 | CASSALNNEQFF | TGTGCCAGCAGCGCACTCAACAATGAGCAGTTCTTC
NA | TRBJ2-2 | TRBV5-5 | CASSLFSTGGELFF | TGTGCCAGCAGCTTATTCAGCACCGGGGGGGAGCTGTTTTTT
NA | TRBJ1-2 | TRBV15 | CATSRGSSGGYTF | TGTGCCACCAGCAGAGGGTCCTCAGGCGGCTACACCTTC
TRBD1 | TRBJ1-2 | TRBV14 | CASSQDRRGPDYGYTF | TGTGCCAGCAGCCAAGATAGAAGGGGGCCGGACTATGGCTACACCTTC
NA | TRBJ2-1 | TRBV4-2 | CASSQAVVGSSYNEQFF | TGTGCCAGCAGCCAAGCGGTGGTAGGGAGCTCCTACAATGAGCAGTTCTTC
NA | TRBJ1-2 | TRBV7-9 | CASSLGPGRVDGYTF | TGTGCCAGCAGCTTAGGTCCAGGGAGGGTAGATGGCTACACCTTC
NA | TRBJ1-1 | TRBV13 | CASSLEGEVNTEAFF | TGTGCCAGCAGCTTAGAAGGGGAGGTGAACACTGAAGCTTTCTTT
TRBD1 | TRBJ1-1 | TRBV7-9 | CASSRTGNTEAFF | TGTGCCAGCAGCCGGACAGGGAACACTGAAGCTTTCTTT
TRBD2 | TRBJ2-1 | TRBV5-4 | CATQRLAGGISYNEQFF | TGTGCCACACAGCGACTAGCGGGAGGGATCTCCTACAATGAGCAGTTCTTC
TRBD2 | TRBJ2-3 | TRBV19 | CASSTGLAGASDTQYF | TGTGCCAGTAGTACGGGACTAGCGGGAGCATCCGATACGCAGTATTTT
NA | TRBJ1-2 | TRBV9 | CASYSPDRDDYGYTF | TGTGCCTCCTACAGTCCGGACAGAGACGACTATGGCTACACCTTC
TRBD1 | TRBJ2-7 | TRBV5-1 | CASSPRGGAYEQYF | TGCGCCAGCAGCCCTAGAGGGGGCGCCTACGAGCAGTACTTC
TRBD1 | TRBJ2-7 | TRBV30 | CAWNRDSPYEQYF | TGTGCCTGGAACCGGGACAGCCCCTACGAGCAGTACTTC
TRBD1 | TRBJ1-2 | TRBV2 | CASRNRTGKNYGYTF | TGTGCCAGCAGAAACAGGACAGGCAAAAACTATGGCTACACCTTC
TRBD1 | TRBJ1-1 | TRBV10-3 | CAISLQGADLNTEAFF | TGTGCCATCAGTCTACAGGGGGCGGATTTAAACACTGAAGCTTTCTTT
TRBD1 | TRBJ2-7 | TRBV4-1 | CASSQVGTGVYEQYF | TGCGCCAGCAGCCAAGTGGGGACAGGGGTGTACGAGCAGTACTTC
NA | TRBJ2-7 | TRBV5-8 | CASSLWGSIPYEQYF | TGTGCCAGCAGCTTGTGGGGCAGTATCCCCTACGAGCAGTACTTC
NA | TRBJ1-5 | TRBV19 | CASSIGSGSQPQHF | TGTGCCAGTAGTATAGGTTCGGGTAGTCAGCCCCAGCATTTT
NA | TRBJ2-7 | TRBV5-4 | CASSLEPRGEREQYF | TGTGCCAGCAGCTTGGAACCCAGGGGGGAAAGGGAGCAGTACTTC
TRBD2 | TRBJ2-1 | TRBV6-4 | CASRIAGGPGYEQFF | TGTGCCAGCAGGATAGCGGGGGGGCCGGGATATGAGCAGTTCTTC
TRBD1 | TRBJ1-2 | TRBV11-2 | CASRPGQGAFFNYGYTF | TGTGCCAGCAGACCGGGACAGGGGGCTTTTTTTAACTATGGCTACACCTTC
TRBD1 | TRBJ2-7 | TRBV27 | CASKDRAFYEQYF | TGTGCCAGCAAAGACAGGGCCTTCTACGAGCAGTACTTC
NA | TRBJ1-2 | TRBV27 | CASSAGGKLYTF | TGTGCCAGCAGTGCGGGGGGAAAACTCTACACCTTC
NA | TRBJ1-2 | TRBV10-3 | CAIRADRSYGYTF | TGTGCCATCAGGGCGGACAGATCCTATGGCTACACCTTC
NA | TRBJ1-1 | TRBV30 | CAWRTGNTEAFF | TGTGCCTGGAGGACGGGGAACACTGAAGCTTTCTTT
TRBD2 | TRBJ2-3 | TRBV29-1 | CSGEGLAGISTPPDTQYF | TGCAGCGGGGAGGGACTAGCGGGGATATCAACCCCACCAGATACGCAGTATTTT
NA | TRBJ2-5 | TRBV4-3 | CASSQDGQRQETQYF | TGCGCCAGCAGCCAAGATGGCCAGCGCCAAGAGACCCAGTACTTC
TRBD1 | TRBJ1-2 | TRBV6-1 | CASSPPGQLYGYTF | TGTGCCAGCAGTCCCCCGGGACAGCTATATGGCTACACCTTC
NA | TRBJ2-5 | TRBV30 | CAWEPVQTQYF | TGTGCCTGGGAGCCCGTCCAGACCCAGTACTTC
NA | TRBJ1-4 | TRBV6-5 | CASLPTGSTNEKLFF | TGTGCCAGCTTACCTACAGGGTCCACTAATGAAAAACTGTTTTTT
TRBD2 | TRBJ2-1 | TRBV6-5 | CASSQRGSDNEQFF | TGTGCCAGCAGTCAGCGGGGCTCCGACAATGAGCAGTTCTTC
NA | TRBJ1-5 | TRBV29-1 | CSAREGGSGNQPQHF | TGCAGCGCCCGGGAGGGGGGCTCTGGCAATCAGCCCCAGCATTTT
NA | TRBJ1-6 | TRBV2 | CASRIFDNSPLHF | TGTGCCAGTAGAATATTTGATAATTCACCCCTCCACTTT
TRBD2 | TRBJ2-7 | TRBV27 | CASRTSGTPEQYF | TGTGCCAGCCGGACTAGCGGGACCCCCGAGCAGTACTTC
TRBD1 | TRBJ2-7 | TRBV7-9 | CASSLFGQGEGEQYF | TGTGCCAGCAGCTTATTCGGACAGGGAGAAGGCGAGCAGTACTTC
NA | TRBJ1-1 | TRBV18 | CASSPQTGVNTEAFF | TGTGCCAGCTCACCACAAACGGGTGTGAACACTGAAGCTTTCTTT
TRBD1 | TRBJ2-7 | TRBV13 | CASSPHRTGASSYEQYF | TGTGCCAGCAGCCCCCATCGAACAGGGGCCTCATCCTACGAGCAGTACTTC
TRBD1 | TRBJ2-7 | TRBV9 | CASSAGTGGYEQYF | TGTGCCAGCAGCGCTGGGACAGGGGGCTACGAGCAGTACTTC
NA | TRBJ2-5 | TRBV4-1 | CASSQRGSGETQYF | TGCGCCAGCAGCCAAAGAGGGAGTGGGGAGACCCAGTACTTC